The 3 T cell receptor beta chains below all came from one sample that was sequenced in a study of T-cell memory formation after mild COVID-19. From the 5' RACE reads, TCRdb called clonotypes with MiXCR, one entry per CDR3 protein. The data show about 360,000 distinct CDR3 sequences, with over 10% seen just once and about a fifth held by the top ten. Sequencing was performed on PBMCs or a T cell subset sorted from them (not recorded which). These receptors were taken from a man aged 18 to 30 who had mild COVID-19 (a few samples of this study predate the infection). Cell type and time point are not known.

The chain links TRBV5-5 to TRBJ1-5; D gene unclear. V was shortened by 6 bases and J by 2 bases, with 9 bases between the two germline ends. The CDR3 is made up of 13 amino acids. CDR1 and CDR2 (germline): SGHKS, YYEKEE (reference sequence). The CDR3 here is CASIRSGNQPQHF. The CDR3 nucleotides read TGTGCCAGCATCCGGTCGGGCAATCAGCCCCAGCATTTT. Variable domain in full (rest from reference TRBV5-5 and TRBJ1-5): DAGVTQSPTHLIKTRGQQVTLRCSPISGHKSVSWYQQVLGQGPQFIFQYYEKEERGRGNFPDRFSARQFPNYSSELNVNALLLGDSALYLCASIRSGNQPQHFGDGTRLSIL.

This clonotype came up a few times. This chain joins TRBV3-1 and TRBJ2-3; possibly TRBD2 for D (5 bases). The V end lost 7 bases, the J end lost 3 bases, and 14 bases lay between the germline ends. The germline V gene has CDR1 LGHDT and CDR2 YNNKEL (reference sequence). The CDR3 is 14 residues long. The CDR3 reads CASTDLTRTDTQYF. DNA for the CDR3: TGTGCCAGCACCGACCTTACTAGAACAGATACGCAGTATTTT.

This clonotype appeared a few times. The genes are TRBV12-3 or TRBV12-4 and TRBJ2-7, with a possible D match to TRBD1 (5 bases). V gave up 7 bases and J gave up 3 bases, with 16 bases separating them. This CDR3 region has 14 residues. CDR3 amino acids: CASTLQTAGYEQYF. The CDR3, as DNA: TGTGCCAGCACTCTTCAGACAGCTGGCTACGAGCAGTACTTC.